Presented here are 20 T cell receptor beta chains from one specimen sequenced in a study of T cells after yellow fever vaccination. TCRdb reprocessed the 5' RACE reads via MiXCR and lists one record per CDR3 protein. The table lists 360,000 or so distinct CDR3 sequences, 11% of them singletons. The source material was PBMCs, sampled on the day of the first yellow fever vaccination. The receptors come from a man aged 18 to 30 who received the YFV17D yellow fever vaccine.

The V call is TRBV4-3, the J call TRBJ1-5; 8 bases align to TRBD1. The CDR3 loop spans 17 amino acids. The V and J ends lost 0 bases and 6 bases, in that order; junction bases with no gene match: 10. Germline CDR1 LGHNA, CDR2 YSLEER. CDR3 coding DNA: TGCGCCAGCAGCCAAGACTGGGGCAGGGGGCGCAGTCAGCCCCAGCATTTT. Amino acid sequence: CASSQDWGRGRSQPQHF.

This rearrangement joins TRBV9 to TRBJ2-3; D remains ambiguous. Trimming shortened V by 2 bases and J by 14 bases, and 15 bases separated the two germline ends. This CDR3 region has 12 residues. Germline V gene data show CDR1 as SGDLS and CDR2 as YYNGEE. This CDR3 is CASSVSPRLMYF. The DNA of the CDR3 is TGTGCCAGCAGCGTTTCTCCCCGGTTGATGTATTTT.

Only one count was recorded for this clonotype. The rearrangement uses TRBV5-5 and TRBJ1-2; D may be TRBD1 (6 bases). This CDR3 spans 13 amino acids. Per germline, CDR1 SGHKS and CDR2 YYEKEE (reference sequence). Trimming took off 4 bases at V and 8 bases at J, with 15 bases between the two ends. CDR3 amino acids: CASSRQEGDGYTF. In DNA, the CDR3 is TGTGCCAGCAGCCGACAGGAAGGCGACGGCTACACCTTC.

This chain uses TRBV5-6 with TRBJ2-7, with D hard to call. CDR1 is SGHDT and CDR2 is YYEEEE in the germline V gene. Trimming took off 4 bases at V and 2 bases at J, with 4 bases between the two ends. The CDR3 length is 11 residues. DNA of the CDR3: TGTGCCAGCAGCGCCACCTACGAGCAGTACTTC. Its protein product is CASSATYEQYF.

The V and J genes are TRBV5-4 and TRBJ2-3, with D unclear. Trimming stripped 3 bases from V and 5 bases from J, with 10 bases between. The CDR3 contains 13 residues. Per germline, CDR1 SGHNT and CDR2 YYREEE (reference sequence). CDR3 sequence (DNA): TGTGCCAGCAGCTCCAGCCGGATAGATACGCAGTATTTT. Amino acids: CASSSSRIDTQYF.

The rearrangement links TRBV24-1 to TRBJ1-5; TRBD1 might be the D (5 bases). Germline-derived CDR1 and CDR2 are KGHDR and SFDVKD. Trimming removed 2 bases from V and 0 bases from J, with 13 bases in between. The CDR3 has 17 residues. The CDR3 reads CATSDSGTIDSNQPQHF. DNA of the CDR3: TGTGCCACCAGTGATTCCGGGACGATTGATAGCAATCAGCCCCAGCATTTT.

This sequence joins TRBV5-1 and TRBJ2-3; D call uncertain. Germline V CDR1 and CDR2: SGHRS, YFSETQ. This CDR3 spans 14 amino acids. Trimming shortened V by 0 bases and J by 6 bases, and 11 bases separated the two germline ends. Written as DNA, the CDR3 is TGCGCCAGCAGCTTGGATCCTCCCCCGGATACGCAGTATTTT. This translates into CASSLDPPPDTQYF.

This clonotype was seen only a few times. The rearrangement joins TRBV19 to TRBJ1-2; 11 bases match TRBD1. V dropped 8 bases and J dropped 5; count of bases not matched to a gene: 4. This CDR3 is built from 13 residues. Germline lookup yields CDR1 LNHDA and CDR2 SQIVND (reference sequence). The CDR3 DNA reads as TGTGCCAGTGGACAGGGGGCCCTTTATGGCTACACCTTC. Protein product: CASGQGALYGYTF.

This clonotype occurred a few times. The chain is built from TRBV4-2 and TRBJ2-3; D may correspond to TRBD1 or TRBD2 (5 bases each). CDR1 and CDR2 (germline): LGHNA, YNFKEQ. The CDR3 sequence is 17 residues long. V dropped 0 bases and J dropped 2 bases, with 15 bases sitting between them. The CDR3 DNA is TGTGCCAGCAGCCAAGACCCACCGGGACCCTACACAGATACGCAGTATTTT. This translates into CASSQDPPGPYTDTQYF.

The chain joins TRBV5-6 to TRBJ1-2; D might be TRBD1 (6 bases). The CDR3 sequence is 12 residues long. V dropped 3 bases and J dropped 8 bases, with 11 bases sitting between them. CDR1 SGHDT and CDR2 YYEEEE come from the germline V gene. CDR3 sequence (DNA): TGTGCCAGCAGCTCGGGACATCTGGGCTACACCTTC. Translation gives CASSSGHLGYTF. Looking up the rest from reference TRBV5-6 and TRBJ1-2 gives the full variable domain: DAGVTQSPTHLIKTRGQQVTLRCSPKSGHDTVSWYQQALGQGPQFIFQYYEEEERQRGNFPDRFSGHQFPNYSSELNVNALLLGDSALYLCASSSGHLGYTFGSGTRLTVV.

This clonotype was found a few times. This rearrangement joins TRBV7-2 to TRBJ1-5; 9 bases map to TRBD1. CDR3 length: 16 residues. The V gene end was trimmed by 1 base and the J gene end by 7 bases; junction bases not matched to a gene: 8. Germline V gives CDR1 SGHTA, CDR2 FQGNSA. In DNA, the CDR3 is TGTGCCAGCAGCTTAGTTGGGACAGGGACTGAGCAGCCCCAGCATTTT. Its translation: CASSLVGTGTEQPQHF.

This sequence joins TRBV23-1 and TRBJ2-5; TRBD1 or TRBD2 may be the D gene (5 bases each). TRBV23-1 is treated as an ORF (open reading frame) with a function not yet certain. The CDR3 has 14 amino acids. V lost 4 bases to trimming and J lost 0 bases, with 9 bases between them. This CDR3 reads CASSREGHQETQYF. The CDR3, as DNA: TGCGCCAGCAGTCGAGAGGGGCACCAAGAGACCCAGTACTTC.

Here the CDR3 DNA reads TGTGCCACCAGCAGAGCGGCCACTAGAGGCGTC. This encodes CATSRAATRGV. The chain uses TRBV15 and TRBJ2-7; D might be TRBD2 (5 bases). The CDR3 contains 11 residues. In germline, CDR1 is LNHNV, CDR2 YYDKDF (reference sequence).

This clonotype was recorded a few times. The J gene is TRBJ1-2, the V gene TRBV6-1; no clear D gene. The V gene lost 2 bases and the J gene lost 5 bases, with 12 bases spanning the gap. The CDR3 length is 14 residues. CDR1 and CDR2 (germline): MNHNS, SASEGT. In nucleotides, the CDR3 is TGTGCCAGCAGTGAACCCTATACCCTATATGGCTACACCTTC. Translating gives CASSEPYTLYGYTF.

Of note for this clonotype: This sequence may be a read error, since a much larger clone differs from it by one base. The V gene is TRBV29-1, the J gene TRBJ2-5, with D possibly being TRBD1 or TRBD2 (5 bases each). The CDR3 spans 14 residues. Trimming removed 5 bases at V and 5 bases at J, with 18 bases between. CDR1 SQVTM and CDR2 ANQGSEA come from the germline V gene. CDR3 nucleotide sequence: TGCAGCGTTTCGCCCCTATTGGGGACGGAGACCCAGTACTTC. This gives the protein CSVSPLLGTETQYF.

The chain has TRBV15 and TRBJ2-4; 7 positions agree with TRBD1. This CDR3 is built from 18 residues. V was pared by 5 bases and J by 0 bases, with 13 bases of the junction left unmatched. CDR1 and CDR2 from the germline V gene are LNHNV and YYDKDF (reference sequence). This CDR3 is CATSGLQGFGVAKNIQYF. In DNA, the CDR3 is TGTGCCACCAGCGGGCTACAGGGGTTTGGGGTAGCCAAAAACATTCAGTACTTC.

This clonotype was found a few times. The chain carries TRBV11-1 and TRBJ1-1; possibly TRBD1 for D (6 bases). Between the trimmed V and J ends, which lost 3 bases and 5 bases, there was a span of 10 bases. The CDR3 is made up of 13 amino acids. The germline V gene has CDR1 SGHAT and CDR2 FQDESV (reference sequence). The CDR3 reads CASSFVGQTEAFF. The CDR3 region has the DNA TGTGCCAGCAGCTTCGTCGGACAGACTGAAGCTTTCTTT.

This clonotype has only a few counts. This sequence joins TRBV4-1 and TRBJ1-2; tentatively, D is TRBD1 (5 bases). The germline CDR1 and CDR2 sequences are MGHRA and YSYEKL. Trimming took off 3 bases at V and 8 bases at J, with 13 bases between the two ends. This CDR3 spans 13 amino acids. The CDR3 nucleotides are TGCGCCAGCAGCCAGCTTCAGGGACGAGGCTACACCTTC. This gives the protein CASSQLQGRGYTF.

The V gene is TRBV14, the J gene TRBJ1-4; no firm D call. V was pared by 5 bases and J by 3 bases, with 13 bases between. The CDR3 spans 15 residues. Germline V gives CDR1 SGHDN, CDR2 FVKESK. CDR3: CASSSIDQANEKLFF. The CDR3 nucleotides are TGTGCCAGCAGCTCGATAGACCAGGCTAATGAAAAACTGTTTTTT.

The chain carries TRBV3-1 and TRBJ1-4; unclear D gene. The CDR3 consists of 13 residues. Germline V lookup: CDR1 LGHDT, CDR2 YNNKEL (reference sequence). Trimming stripped 4 bases from V and 8 bases from J, with 11 bases between. CDR3 bases: TGTGCCAGCAGCCTCTCGCGGTACGAAAAACTGTTTTTT. Its translation is CASSLSRYEKLFF.